The entry that follows covers one TCR beta chain sequence. Since no conserved phenylalanine or tryptophan closes the CDR3, a read error is the likely cause. Starting from 500 ng of total RNA, TCR beta cDNA was produced with a primer in the constant region. Three nested multiplex PCR rounds of slightly modified ARM-PCR generated TCR beta libraries. Rounds one and two of PCR, each of roughly 11 cycles, were primed with TRBV1-TRBV30 forward primers and a C-beta reverse primer. TCRdb recomputed calls from the multiplex PCR reads with MiXCR, one row per CDR3 protein. Of about 110,000 distinct CDR3 sequences listed, 55% to 65% are singletons. The data belong to a study of tumor-infiltrating lymphocytes in primary liver carcinoma. Study details: There were roughly 3.5 to 7.13 million productive TCRbeta reads per sample, a yield similar across tissue types.

From roughly 20-30 mg of unsorted bulk tissue, DNA and RNA were co-extracted together. The CDR3 length is 17 residues. CDR1 and CDR2 (germline): SQVTM, ANQGSEA. Sequenced: liver tumor tissue from sampling region 1. Sample subset: tumor region T1, superior pole. This chain connects TRBV29-1 to TRBJ1-2; possible D gene TRBD1, 5 bases. The receptor was isolated from a woman aged 55-70 years with primary liver carcinoma and hepatitis B virus infection. CDR3: CSVEVESGWFGRDGYTL. The CDR3 DNA reads as TGCAGTGTTGAAGTAGAGTCAGGGTGGTTCGGACGGGATGGCTACACCCTC.